This T cell receptor (beta chain) originates from a study of blood T cell repertoires in COVID-19. Study processing details: Reference gene primer amplification in the assay estimated nucleated cell counts. Sequenced by immunoSEQ multiplex PCR; TCRdb stores in-frame clones only, minus some. V, J and clone size were drawn from that table, and D and trimming were deduced from the DNA. This sample has about 180,000 clones; roughly 80% occur once, and the top ten carry around 7.3%. Trimming removed 4 bases from V and 4 bases from J, with 8 bases in between. The CDR3 loop spans 13 amino acids. Germline loops: CDR1 SGHNT, CDR2 YENEEA.

The TCR originated in a woman aged 65 to 85 with COVID-19, enrolled during active disease. Sequenced sample: peripheral blood. This chain connects TRBV11-3 to TRBJ1-3; no firm D call. The CDR3 here is CASSSGLGNTIYF. The CDR3 coding sequence is TGTGCCAGCAGCTCGGGTCTAGGAAACACCATATATTTT.